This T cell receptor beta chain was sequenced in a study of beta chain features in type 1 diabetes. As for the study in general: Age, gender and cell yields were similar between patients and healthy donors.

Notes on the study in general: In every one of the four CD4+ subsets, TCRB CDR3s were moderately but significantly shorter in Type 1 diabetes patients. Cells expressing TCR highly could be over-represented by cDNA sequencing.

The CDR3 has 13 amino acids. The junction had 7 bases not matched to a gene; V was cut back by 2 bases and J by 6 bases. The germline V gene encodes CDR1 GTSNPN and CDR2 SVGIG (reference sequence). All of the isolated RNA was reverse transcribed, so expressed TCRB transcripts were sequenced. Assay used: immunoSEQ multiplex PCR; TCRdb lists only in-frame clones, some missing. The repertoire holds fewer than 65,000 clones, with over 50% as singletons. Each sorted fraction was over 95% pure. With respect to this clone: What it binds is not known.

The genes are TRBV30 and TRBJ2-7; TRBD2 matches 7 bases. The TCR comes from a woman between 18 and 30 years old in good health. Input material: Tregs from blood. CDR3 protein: CAWSRRAGAEQYF. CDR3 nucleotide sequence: TGTGCCTGGAGTAGGAGGGCGGGAGCCGAGCAGTACTTC.